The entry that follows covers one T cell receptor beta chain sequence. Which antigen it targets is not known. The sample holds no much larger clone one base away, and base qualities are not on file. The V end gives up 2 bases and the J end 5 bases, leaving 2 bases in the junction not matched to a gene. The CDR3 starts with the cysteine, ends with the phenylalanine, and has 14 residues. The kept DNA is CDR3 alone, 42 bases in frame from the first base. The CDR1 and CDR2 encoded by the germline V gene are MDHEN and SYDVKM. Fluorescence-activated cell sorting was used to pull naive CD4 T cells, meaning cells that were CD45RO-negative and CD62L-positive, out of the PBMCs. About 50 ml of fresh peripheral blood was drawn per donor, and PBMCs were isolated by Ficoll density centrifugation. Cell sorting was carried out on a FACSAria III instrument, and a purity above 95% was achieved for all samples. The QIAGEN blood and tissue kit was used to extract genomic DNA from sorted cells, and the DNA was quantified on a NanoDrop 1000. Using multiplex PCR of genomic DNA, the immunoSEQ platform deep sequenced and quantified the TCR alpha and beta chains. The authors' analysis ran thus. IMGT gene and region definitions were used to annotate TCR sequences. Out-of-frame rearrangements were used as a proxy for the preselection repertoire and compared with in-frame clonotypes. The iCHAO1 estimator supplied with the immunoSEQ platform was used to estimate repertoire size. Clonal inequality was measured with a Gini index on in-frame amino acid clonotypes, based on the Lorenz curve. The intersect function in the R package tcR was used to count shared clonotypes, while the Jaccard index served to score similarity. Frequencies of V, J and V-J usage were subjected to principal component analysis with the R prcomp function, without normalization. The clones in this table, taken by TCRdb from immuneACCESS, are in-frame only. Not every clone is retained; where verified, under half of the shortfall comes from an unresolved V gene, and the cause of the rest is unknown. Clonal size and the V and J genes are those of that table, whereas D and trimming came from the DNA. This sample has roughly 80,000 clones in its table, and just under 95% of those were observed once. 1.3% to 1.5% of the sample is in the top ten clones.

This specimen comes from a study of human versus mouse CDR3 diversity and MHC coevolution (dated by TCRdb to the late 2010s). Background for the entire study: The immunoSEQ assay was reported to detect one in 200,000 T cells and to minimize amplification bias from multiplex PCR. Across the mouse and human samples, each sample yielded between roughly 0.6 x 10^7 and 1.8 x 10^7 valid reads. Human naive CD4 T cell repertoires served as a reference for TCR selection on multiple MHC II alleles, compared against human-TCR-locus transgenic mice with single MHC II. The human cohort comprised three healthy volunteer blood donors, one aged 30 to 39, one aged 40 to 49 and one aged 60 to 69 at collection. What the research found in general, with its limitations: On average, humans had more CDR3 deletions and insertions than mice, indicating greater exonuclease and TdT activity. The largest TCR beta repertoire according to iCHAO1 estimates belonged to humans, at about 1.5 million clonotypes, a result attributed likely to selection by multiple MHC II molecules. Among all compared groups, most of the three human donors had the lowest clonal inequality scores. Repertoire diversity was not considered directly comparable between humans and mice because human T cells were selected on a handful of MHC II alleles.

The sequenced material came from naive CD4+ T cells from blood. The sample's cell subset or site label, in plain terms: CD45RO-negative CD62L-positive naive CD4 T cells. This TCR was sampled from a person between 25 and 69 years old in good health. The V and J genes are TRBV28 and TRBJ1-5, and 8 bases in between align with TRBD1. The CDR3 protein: CASSLTGGYQPQHF. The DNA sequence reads TGTGCCAGCAGTTTAACAGGGGGTTATCAGCCCCAGCATTTT.